These T cell receptor beta chains were read from a single sample in a study of T cells in Graves' hyperthyroidism and ophthalmopathy. TCRdb reprocessed the multiplex PCR reads with MiXCR, giving one entry per CDR3 protein. The repertoire includes about 420,000 distinct CDR3 sequences, 15% to 19% of them detected once, and roughly 13% sits in the top ten. Sample: blood. These receptors originate from a woman between 18 and 29 years old with Graves' hyperthyroidism. The CDR3 runs from the conserved cysteine through the conserved F or W. Fields, in order: J gene, clone size, D gene, V gene, CDR3 protein, CDR3 DNA. The D gene is left open where the match is weak. Size is stated for part of the rows, as once, few or many counts, or as a class when the clone is expanded.

TRBJ2-3 | many | TRBD1 | TRBV3-1 | CASSQDLGPRGSTDTQYF | TGTGCCAGCAGCCAAGATCTGGGCCCCAGGGGGAGCACAGATACGCAGTATTTT
TRBJ1-5 | NA | NA | TRBV10-3 | CAISEVKGYNNQPQHF | TGTGCCATCAGTGAGGTTAAGGGATACAACAATCAGCCCCAGCATTTT
TRBJ1-6 | few | NA | TRBV7-3 | CASSSSRAGSPLHF | TGTGCCAGCAGCTCTAGTAGAGCGGGATCACCCCTCCACTTT
TRBJ1-1 | few | NA | TRBV7-9 | CASSLVGREWENTEAFF | TGTGCCAGCAGCTTAGTCGGTAGGGAGTGGGAGAACACTGAAGCTTTCTTT
TRBJ1-1 | NA | TRBD1 | TRBV5-1 | CASSLAGDRGDEAFF | TGCGCCAGCAGCTTAGCGGGGGACAGGGGAGATGAAGCTTTCTTT
TRBJ2-7 | many | NA | TRBV12-3/TRBV12-4 | CASTIRGGVSYEQYF | TGTGCCAGCACCATCAGGGGCGGTGTTTCCTACGAGCAGTACTTC
TRBJ2-4 | NA | NA | TRBV4-3 | CASSHSTRGSANIQYF | TGCGCCAGCAGCCATTCCACTCGGGGGTCGGCAAACATTCAGTACTTC
TRBJ2-1 | NA | TRBD2 | TRBV19 | CASSTLAGAHNEQFF | TGTGCCAGTAGTACTCTGGCGGGAGCCCACAATGAGCAGTTCTTC
TRBJ2-1 | few | TRBD2 | TRBV7-9 | CASSLLAGGLDEQFF | TGTGCCAGCAGCTTACTAGCGGGGGGCCTCGATGAGCAGTTCTTC
TRBJ2-1 | many | NA | TRBV11-2 | CASSLGSSANEQFF | TGTGCCAGCAGCTTAGGAAGTAGCGCCAATGAGCAGTTCTTC
TRBJ2-3 | few | TRBD2 | TRBV6-1 | CASLRASGGVSTDTQYF | TGTGCCAGCCTCAGGGCTAGCGGGGGAGTTAGCACAGATACGCAGTATTTT
TRBJ1-5 | many | NA | TRBV2 | CASSEQQLNQPQHF | TGTGCCAGCAGTGAACAACAGCTCAATCAGCCCCAGCATTTT
TRBJ2-7 | NA | TRBD2 | TRBV20-1 | CSAIRTSGDRYF | TGCAGTGCTATAAGGACTAGCGGAGACAGGTACTTC
TRBJ1-6 | NA | NA | TRBV19 | CASSIGTANSPLHF | TGTGCCAGTAGTATCGGGACGGCCAATTCACCCCTCCACTTT
TRBJ2-1 | NA | NA | TRBV28 | CASSLGQGLIGSYNEQFF | TGTGCCAGCAGTTTAGGGCAGGGTCTAATTGGGTCCTACAATGAGCAGTTCTTC
TRBJ2-1 | NA | TRBD2 | TRBV6-2/TRBV6-3 | CASSYGASGVGEQFF | TGTGCCAGCAGTTACGGGGCTAGCGGGGTAGGGGAGCAGTTCTTC